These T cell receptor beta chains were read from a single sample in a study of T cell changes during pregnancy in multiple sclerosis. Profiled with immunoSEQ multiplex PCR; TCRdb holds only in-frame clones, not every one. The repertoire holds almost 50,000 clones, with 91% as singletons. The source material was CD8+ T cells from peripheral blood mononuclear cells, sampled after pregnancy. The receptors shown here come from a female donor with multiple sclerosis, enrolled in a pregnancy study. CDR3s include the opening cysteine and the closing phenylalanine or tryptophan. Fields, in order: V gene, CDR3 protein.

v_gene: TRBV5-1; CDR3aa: CASSLATGGISSYEQYF
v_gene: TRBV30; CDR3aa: CAWSLGSNQPQHF
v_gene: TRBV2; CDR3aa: CATLLLSSYEQYF
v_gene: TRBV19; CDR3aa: CASSIGPLAAFF
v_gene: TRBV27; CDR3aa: CASSPLTELYGYTF
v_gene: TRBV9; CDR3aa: CASSVVTSGEQFF
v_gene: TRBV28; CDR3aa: CASSLGQGNQPQHF
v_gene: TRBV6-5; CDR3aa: CASSYTIGTRGAFF
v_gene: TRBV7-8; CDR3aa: CASSFTPGVDNEQFF
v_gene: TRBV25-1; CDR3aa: CASLGSNYGYTF
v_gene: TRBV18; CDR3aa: CASSPATGQWNEQFF
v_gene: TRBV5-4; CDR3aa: CASSEDIDYGYTF
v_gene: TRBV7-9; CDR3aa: CASATGENQPQHF
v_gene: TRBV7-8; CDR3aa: CASSFRQDRAFGAEAFF
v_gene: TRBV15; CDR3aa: CATSRDAGTNYGYTF
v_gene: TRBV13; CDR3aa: CASSLGLAGGHESDTQYF
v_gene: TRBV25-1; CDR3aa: CASSAGVPLNEKLFF
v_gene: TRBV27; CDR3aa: CASSLAGGYYEQYF
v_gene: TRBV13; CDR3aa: CASSLFSGGRAETQYF
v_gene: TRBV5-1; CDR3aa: CASSLAVEDSNQPQHF
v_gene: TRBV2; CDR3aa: CASRPRTGAGIYGYTF
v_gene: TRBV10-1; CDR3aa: CASSGWRGQRYEQYF
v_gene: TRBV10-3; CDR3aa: CAISQGENTEAFF
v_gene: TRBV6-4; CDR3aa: CASSDRAGTGPGGYTF